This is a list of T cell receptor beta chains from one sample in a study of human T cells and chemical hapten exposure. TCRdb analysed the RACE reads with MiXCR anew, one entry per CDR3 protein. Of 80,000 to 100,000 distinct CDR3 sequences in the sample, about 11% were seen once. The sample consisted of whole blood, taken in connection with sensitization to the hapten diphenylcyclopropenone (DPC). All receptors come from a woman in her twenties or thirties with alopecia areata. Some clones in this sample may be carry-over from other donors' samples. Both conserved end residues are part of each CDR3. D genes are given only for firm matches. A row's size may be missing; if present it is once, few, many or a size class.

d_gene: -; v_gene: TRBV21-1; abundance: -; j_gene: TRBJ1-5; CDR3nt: TGTGCCAGCATCCGGGTCAGGGGCAATCAGCCCCAGCATTTT; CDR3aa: CASIRVRGNQPQHF
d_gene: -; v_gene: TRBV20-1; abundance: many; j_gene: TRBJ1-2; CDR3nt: TGCAGTGCTAGAGATAAGGGGTTCGGCTATGGCTACACCTTC; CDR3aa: CSARDKGFGYGYTF
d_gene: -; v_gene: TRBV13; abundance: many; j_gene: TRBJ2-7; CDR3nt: TGTGCCAGCAGCCCCGGGTGGGGTCAGAACGAGCAGTACTTC; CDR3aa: CASSPGWGQNEQYF
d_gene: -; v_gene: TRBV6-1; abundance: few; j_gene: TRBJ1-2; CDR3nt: TGTGCCAGCTCAGCAAGGGGTTATGGCTACACCTTC; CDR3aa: CASSARGYGYTF
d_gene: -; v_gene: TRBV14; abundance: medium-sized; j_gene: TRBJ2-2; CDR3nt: TGTGCCAGCAGCCAAGGGCAGGGGCTACTAACCGGGGAGCTGTTTTTT; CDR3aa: CASSQGQGLLTGELFF
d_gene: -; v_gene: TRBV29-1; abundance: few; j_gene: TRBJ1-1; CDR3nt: TGCAGCGTGACCCCAGGGGACACTGAAGCTTTCTTT; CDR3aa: CSVTPGDTEAFF
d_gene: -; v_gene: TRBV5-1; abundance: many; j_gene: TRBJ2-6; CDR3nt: TGCGCCAGCAGCTTGGATGGGGCCAACGTCCTGACTTTC; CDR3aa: CASSLDGANVLTF
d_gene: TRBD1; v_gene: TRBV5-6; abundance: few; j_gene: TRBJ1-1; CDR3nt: TGTGCCAGCAGCTTGGGCGCAGGGGGGCCTCGTACTGAAGCTTTCTTT; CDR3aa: CASSLGAGGPRTEAFF
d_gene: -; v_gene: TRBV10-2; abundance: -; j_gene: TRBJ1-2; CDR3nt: TGCGCCAGCAGTGAGTCACAGCTAATTAACTATGGCTACACCTTC; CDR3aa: CASSESQLINYGYTF
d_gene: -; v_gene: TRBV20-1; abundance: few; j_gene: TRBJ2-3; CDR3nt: TGCAGTGCTAGAGTCAGCGGAACGCAGTATTTT; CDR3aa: CSARVSGTQYF
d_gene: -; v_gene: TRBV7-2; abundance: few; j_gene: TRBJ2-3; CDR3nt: TGTGCCAGCCCCCGCCATTGGGGGGACATGTCAACGCAGTATTTT; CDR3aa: CASPRHWGDMSTQYF
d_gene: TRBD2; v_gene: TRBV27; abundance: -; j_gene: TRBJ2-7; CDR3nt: TGTGCCAGCAGTTCCTCGCGGGGGTACGAGCAGTACTTC; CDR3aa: CASSSSRGYEQYF
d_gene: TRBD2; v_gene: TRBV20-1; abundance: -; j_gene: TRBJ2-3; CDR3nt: TGCAGTGCTAGATCGTTAGCGGGAGTTTGGGCAGATACGCAGTATTTT; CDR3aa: CSARSLAGVWADTQYF
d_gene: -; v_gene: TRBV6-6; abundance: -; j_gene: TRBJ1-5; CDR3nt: TGTGCCAGCAGTTACTCTGGGCAGTATAGCAATCAGCCCCAGCATTTT; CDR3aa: CASSYSGQYSNQPQHF
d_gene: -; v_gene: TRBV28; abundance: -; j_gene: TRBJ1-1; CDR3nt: TGTGCCAGCAGTTACTACCAGGGTAGAGCTTTCTTT; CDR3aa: CASSYYQGRAFF
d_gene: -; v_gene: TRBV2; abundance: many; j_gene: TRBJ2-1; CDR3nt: TGTGCCAGTGAACGATCGAGCGGCGGAGGCAATGAGCAGTTCTTC; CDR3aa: CASERSSGGGNEQFF
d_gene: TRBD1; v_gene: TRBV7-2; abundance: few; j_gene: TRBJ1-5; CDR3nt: TGTGCCAGCAGCTTAGAAGGGACAGTTAATCAGCCCCAGCATTTT; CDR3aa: CASSLEGTVNQPQHF
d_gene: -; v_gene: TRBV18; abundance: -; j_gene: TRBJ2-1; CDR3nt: TGTGCCAGCTCACCACCGTCTGCGGGGTACAATGAGCAGTTCTTC; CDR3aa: CASSPPSAGYNEQFF
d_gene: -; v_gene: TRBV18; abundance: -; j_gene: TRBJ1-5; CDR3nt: TGTGCCAGCGGGCCTTCGGGGAATCAGCCCCAGCATTTT; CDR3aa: CASGPSGNQPQHF
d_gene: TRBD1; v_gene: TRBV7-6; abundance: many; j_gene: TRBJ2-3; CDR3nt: TGTGCCAGCAGCCGGGACCCGGGGACAGGTTCGGATACGCAGTATTTT; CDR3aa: CASSRDPGTGSDTQYF
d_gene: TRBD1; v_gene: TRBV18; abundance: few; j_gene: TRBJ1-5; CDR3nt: TGTGCCAGCTCACCACCGAGCACAGGGGGCAGGCAGCCCCAGCATTTT; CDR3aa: CASSPPSTGGRQPQHF
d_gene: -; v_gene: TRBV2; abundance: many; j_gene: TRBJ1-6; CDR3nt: TGTGCCAGCAGTACCGACGGAACCTCTACGAAATACCATAATTCACCCCTCCACTTT; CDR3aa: CASSTDGTSTKYHNSPLHF
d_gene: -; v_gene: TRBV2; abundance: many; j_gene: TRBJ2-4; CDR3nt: TGTGCCAGCAGTGATTCAGGGGCGGACATTCAGTACTTC; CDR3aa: CASSDSGADIQYF
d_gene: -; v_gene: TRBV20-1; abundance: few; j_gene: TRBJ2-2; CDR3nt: TGCAGTGCTAGAGGGAGGATCAACACCGGGGAGCTGTTTTTT; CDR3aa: CSARGRINTGELFF
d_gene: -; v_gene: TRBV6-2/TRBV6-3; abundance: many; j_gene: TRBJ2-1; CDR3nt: TGTGCCAGCGGGGGCCGATACAATGAGCAGTTCTTC; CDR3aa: CASGGRYNEQFF
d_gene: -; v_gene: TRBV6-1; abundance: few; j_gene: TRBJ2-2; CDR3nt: TGTGCCAGCAACAGGGGACCAGGAGGGAGCGGGGAGCTGTTTTTT; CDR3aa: CASNRGPGGSGELFF
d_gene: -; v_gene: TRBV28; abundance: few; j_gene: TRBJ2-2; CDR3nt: TGTGCCAGCGCCTACCCGGGGACCGGGGAGCTGTTTTTT; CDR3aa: CASAYPGTGELFF
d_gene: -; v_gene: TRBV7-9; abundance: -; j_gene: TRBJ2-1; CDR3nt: TGTGCCAGCATGTGGGCCAATGAGCAGTTCTTC; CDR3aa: CASMWANEQFF
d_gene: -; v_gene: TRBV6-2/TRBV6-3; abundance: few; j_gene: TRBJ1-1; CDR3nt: TGTGCCAGCTTCACTTCCGGGGCCGCGGGCACTGAAGCTTTCTTT; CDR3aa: CASFTSGAAGTEAFF
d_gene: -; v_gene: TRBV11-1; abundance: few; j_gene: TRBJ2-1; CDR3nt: TGTGCCAGCAGCTTACACCCCCTCCTCTCCTACAATGAGCAGTTCTTC; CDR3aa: CASSLHPLLSYNEQFF
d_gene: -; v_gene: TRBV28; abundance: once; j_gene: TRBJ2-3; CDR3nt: TGTGCCAGCACGAACCCGCGACAGCTGGCATCGCAGTATTTT; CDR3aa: CASTNPRQLASQYF
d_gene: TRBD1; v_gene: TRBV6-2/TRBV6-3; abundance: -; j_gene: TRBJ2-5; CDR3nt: TGTGCCAGCAGTGACGACAGGGTTTCAGAGACCCAGTACTTC; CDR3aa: CASSDDRVSETQYF
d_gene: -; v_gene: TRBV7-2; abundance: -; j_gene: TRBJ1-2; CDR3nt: TGTGCCAGCAGCTTTACGCCACCTAACTATGGCTACACCTTC; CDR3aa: CASSFTPPNYGYTF
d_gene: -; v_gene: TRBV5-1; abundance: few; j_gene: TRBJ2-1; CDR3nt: TGCGCCAGCAGCTTGGGGGGGATCTCCTACAATGAGCAGTTCTTC; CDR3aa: CASSLGGISYNEQFF
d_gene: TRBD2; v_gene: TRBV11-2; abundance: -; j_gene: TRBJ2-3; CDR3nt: TGTGCCAGCAGCTTAGGGCTAGCGGGGGGAGAGGATACGCAGTATTTT; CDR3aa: CASSLGLAGGEDTQYF
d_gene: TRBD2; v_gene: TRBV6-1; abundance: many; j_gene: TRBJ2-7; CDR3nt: TGTGCCAGCAGGGCCGGGACTAGCGGGAGTTACAAGCCCTACGAGCAGTACTTC; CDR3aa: CASRAGTSGSYKPYEQYF
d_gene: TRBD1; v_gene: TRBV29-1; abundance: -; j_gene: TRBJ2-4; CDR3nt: TGCAGCGTGAGGGGACAGGGGAGCAACATTCAGTACTTC; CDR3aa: CSVRGQGSNIQYF
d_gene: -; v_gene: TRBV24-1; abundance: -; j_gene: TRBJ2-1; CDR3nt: TGTGCCACCAGTGATTTGAGTGAGGATGAGCAGTTCTTC; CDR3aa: CATSDLSEDEQFF
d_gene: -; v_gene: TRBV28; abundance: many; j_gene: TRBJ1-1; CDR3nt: TGTGCCAGCAGCTTCCTAACAGGCTCCACTGAAGCTTTCTTT; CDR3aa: CASSFLTGSTEAFF
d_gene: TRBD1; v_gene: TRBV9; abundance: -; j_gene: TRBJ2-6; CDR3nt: TGTGCCAGCAGCCAAATATGGGGACAGGGTTTCGCTGGGGCCAACGTCCTGACTTTC; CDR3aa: CASSQIWGQGFAGANVLTF
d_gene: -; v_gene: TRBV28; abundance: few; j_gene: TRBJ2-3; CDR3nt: TGTGCCAGCAGCCATGCGGGGATATCTAGCACAGATACGCAGTATTTT; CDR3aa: CASSHAGISSTDTQYF
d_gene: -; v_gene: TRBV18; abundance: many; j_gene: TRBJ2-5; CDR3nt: TGTGCCAGCTCACCCCTGTCAGGAGAAGAGACCCAGTACTTC; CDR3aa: CASSPLSGEETQYF
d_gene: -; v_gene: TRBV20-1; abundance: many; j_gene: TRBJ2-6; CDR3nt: TGCAGTGCTATCAGGTCCGGGGCCAACGTCCTGACTTTC; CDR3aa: CSAIRSGANVLTF
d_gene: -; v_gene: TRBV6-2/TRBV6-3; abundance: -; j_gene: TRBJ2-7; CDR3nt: TGTGCCAGCAGTACCCCGGGACTCGTTTTCTACGAGCAGTACTTC; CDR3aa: CASSTPGLVFYEQYF